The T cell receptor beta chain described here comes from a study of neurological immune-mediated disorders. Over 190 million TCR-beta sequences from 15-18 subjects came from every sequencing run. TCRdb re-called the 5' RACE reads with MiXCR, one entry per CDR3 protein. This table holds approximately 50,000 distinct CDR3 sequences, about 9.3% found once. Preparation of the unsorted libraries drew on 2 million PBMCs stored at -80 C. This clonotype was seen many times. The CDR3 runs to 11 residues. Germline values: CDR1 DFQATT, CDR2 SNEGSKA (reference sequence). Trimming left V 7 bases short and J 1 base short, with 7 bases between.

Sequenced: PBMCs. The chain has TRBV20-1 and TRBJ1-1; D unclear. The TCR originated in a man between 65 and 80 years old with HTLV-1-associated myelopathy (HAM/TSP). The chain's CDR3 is CSGVGNTEAFF. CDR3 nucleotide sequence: TGCAGTGGAGTAGGGAACACTGAAGCTTTCTTT.